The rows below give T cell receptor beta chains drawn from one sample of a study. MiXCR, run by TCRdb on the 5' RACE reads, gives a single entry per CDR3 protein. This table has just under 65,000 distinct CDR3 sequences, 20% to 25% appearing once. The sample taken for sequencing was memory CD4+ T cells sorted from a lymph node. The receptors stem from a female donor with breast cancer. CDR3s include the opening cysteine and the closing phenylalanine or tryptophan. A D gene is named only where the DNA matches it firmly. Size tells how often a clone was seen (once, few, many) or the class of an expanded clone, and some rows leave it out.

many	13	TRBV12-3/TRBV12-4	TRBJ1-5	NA	CASSLERNQPQHF	TGTGCCAGCAGTTTGGAGCGTAATCAGCCCCAGCATTTT
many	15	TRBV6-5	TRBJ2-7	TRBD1	CASSRKPGQGSEQYF	TGTGCCAGCAGTCGAAAGCCCGGACAGGGATCCGAGCAGTACTTC
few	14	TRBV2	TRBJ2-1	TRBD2	CASSVAGRYNEQFF	TGTGCCAGCAGTGTAGCGGGCCGATACAATGAGCAGTTCTTC
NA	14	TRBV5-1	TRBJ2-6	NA	CTSSEGAGANVLTF	TGCACCAGCTCCGAGGGGGCTGGGGCCAACGTCCTGACTTTC
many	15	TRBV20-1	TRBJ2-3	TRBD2	CSAVIAGVSTDTQYF	TGCAGTGCGGTAATAGCGGGAGTTTCCACAGATACGCAGTATTTT
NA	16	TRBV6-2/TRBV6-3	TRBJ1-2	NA	CASSWTWDAKWYGYTF	TGTGCCAGCAGTTGGACTTGGGACGCCAAATGGTATGGCTACACCTTC
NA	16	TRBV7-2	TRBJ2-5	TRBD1	CASSPGTGQLQETQYF	TGTGCCAGCAGCCCTGGGACAGGGCAGCTCCAAGAGACCCAGTACTTC
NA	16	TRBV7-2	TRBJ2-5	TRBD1	CASSSWTGGGVGTQYF	TGTGCCAGCAGCTCTTGGACAGGGGGCGGGGTTGGGACCCAGTACTTC
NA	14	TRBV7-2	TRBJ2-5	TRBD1	CASSQDRGGWPQYF	TGTGCCAGCAGCCAGGACAGGGGTGGATGGCCCCAGTACTTC
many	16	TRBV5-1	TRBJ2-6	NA	CASSGRQAFGANVLTF	TGCGCCAGCAGCGGTAGACAGGCGTTTGGGGCCAACGTCCTGACTTTC
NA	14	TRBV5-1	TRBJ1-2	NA	CASSSLDTNYGYTF	TGCGCCAGCAGCTCTTTGGACACCAACTATGGCTACACCTTC
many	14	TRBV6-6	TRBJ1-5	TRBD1	CASSYSGQGQPQHF	TGTGCCAGCAGTTACTCCGGACAGGGACAGCCCCAGCATTTT
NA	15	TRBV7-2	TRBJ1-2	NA	CASSLAQSRRAGYTF	TGTGCCAGCAGCTTAGCACAGTCTCGTCGGGCGGGCTACACCTTC
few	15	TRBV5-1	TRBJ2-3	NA	CASSLASGNTDTQYF	TGCGCCAGCAGCTTGGCCTCGGGGAACACAGATACGCAGTATTTT
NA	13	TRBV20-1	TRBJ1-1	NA	CSARGGINTEAFF	TGCAGTGCTAGAGGGGGGATCAACACTGAAGCTTTCTTT
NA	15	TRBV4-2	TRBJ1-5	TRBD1	CASSQEIQGIQPQHF	TGTGCCAGCAGCCAAGAAATACAGGGGATCCAGCCCCAGCATTTT
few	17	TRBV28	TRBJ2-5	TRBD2	CASSPNQRGALRETQYF	TGTGCCAGCAGTCCTAACCAGCGGGGGGCGCTTAGGGAGACCCAGTACTTC
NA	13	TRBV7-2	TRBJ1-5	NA	CASCQDSNQPQHF	TGTGCCAGCTGCCAGGACAGCAATCAGCCCCAGCATTTT
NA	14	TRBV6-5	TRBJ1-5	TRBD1	CASSFDRAGQPQHF	TGTGCCAGCAGCTTTGACAGGGCAGGACAGCCCCAGCATTTT